Following are 20 T cell receptor beta chains from one sample sequenced in a study of CD8+CD57+ T cells in acquired aplastic anemia. Investigators profiled TCR beta VDJ and CDR3 from genomic DNA template. TCRdb re-called the reads with MiXCR, one entry per CDR3 protein. The sample shows around 68,000 distinct CDR3 sequences, 50% to 55% of them seen only once. The sequencing sample was made of sorted CD4+, CD8+, or CD8+CD57+ T cells (not recorded which) from PBMCs. The receptors here all came from a human donor in good health, serving as a control.

This clonotype was seen ten or more times. Compared with germline, one end of the junction differs, possibly owing to a read error. The rearrangement uses TRBV15 and TRBJ2-2, with TRBD2 matching over 8 bases. Germline V lookup: CDR1 LNHNV, CDR2 YYDKDF (reference sequence). The CDR3 loop spans 16 amino acids. CDR3 protein: CATRRGPGLETGELFF. Here the CDR3 DNA reads TGTGCCACCAGAAGAGGACCGGGACTAGAAACCGGGGAGCTGTTTTTT.

This clonotype was counted only a few times. The chain is built from TRBV7-2 and TRBJ2-7; D unclear. V shed 5 bases and J shed 2 bases, with 13 bases lying between them. The CDR3 is 14 amino acids. Germline-derived CDR1 and CDR2 are SGHTA and FQGNSA. CDR3 bases: TGTGCCAGCAGCAGATCACATATAGCCTACGAGCAGTACTTC. This encodes CASSRSHIAYEQYF. Based on the CDR3 plus reference TRBV7-2 and TRBJ2-7, the full variable domain is GAGVSQSPSNKVTEKGKDVELRCDPISGHTALYWYRQSLGQGLEFLIYFQGNSAPDKSGLPSDRFSAERTGGSVSTLTIQRTQQEDSAVYLCASSRSHIAYEQYFGPGTRLTVT.

The V and J genes are TRBV11-2 and TRBJ2-3; tentatively, D is TRBD2 (6 bases). The germline V gene encodes CDR1 SGHAT and CDR2 FQNNGV. Between the trimmed V and J ends, which lost 3 bases and 0 bases, there was a span of 10 bases. CDR3 length equals 15 residues. CDR3 protein: CASSFQRASTDTQYF. DNA of the CDR3: TGTGCCAGCAGCTTCCAGCGGGCTAGCACAGATACGCAGTATTTT.

This clonotype was observed many times. V is TRBV5-4 and J is TRBJ2-5; tentatively, D is TRBD2 (6 bases). The CDR3 runs 13 residues. V gave up 2 bases and J gave up 5 bases, with 10 bases separating them. The germline V gene encodes CDR1 SGHNT and CDR2 YYREEE (reference sequence). The CDR3 here is CASSFQGGETQYF. CDR3 DNA sequence: TGTGCCAGCAGCTTCCAGGGAGGTGAGACCCAGTACTTC.

The chain has TRBV19 and TRBJ2-3, with 8 bases fitting TRBD2. V lost 3 bases to trimming and J lost 8 bases; unmatched junction nucleotides: 4. CDR1 LNHDA and CDR2 SQIVND come from the germline V gene (reference sequence). The CDR3 contains 13 residues. The CDR3 region is CASSIAGGSTQYF. Here the CDR3 DNA reads TGTGCCAGTAGTATTGCGGGAGGAAGTACGCAGTATTTT. The full variable domain, with the rest looked up from reference TRBV19 and TRBJ2-3, is DGGITQSPKYLFRKEGQNVTLSCEQNLNHDAMYWYRQDPGQGLRLIYYSQIVNDFQKGDIAEGYSVSREKKESFPLTVTSAQKNPTAFYLCASSIAGGSTQYFGPGTRLTVL.

The chain carries TRBV15 and TRBJ2-1, with D tentatively TRBD1 or TRBD2 (5 bases each). The V end lost 0 bases, the J end lost 13 bases, and 13 bases lay between the germline ends. This CDR3 spans 13 amino acids. From germline, CDR1 is LNHNV and CDR2 YYDKDF (reference sequence). DNA for the CDR3: TGTGCCACCAGCAGAGATGAGGGCAGGGCACAGTTCTTC. Translating it yields CATSRDEGRAQFF.

This clonotype appeared many times. This chain joins TRBV6-1 and TRBJ2-3; D perhaps matches TRBD2 (5 bases). Between the trimmed V and J ends, which lost 5 bases and 6 bases, there was a span of 9 bases. Germline V gives CDR1 MNHNS, CDR2 SASEGT. The CDR3 is 12 amino acids. CDR3 in amino acids: CASSMRGDTQYF. In DNA form, the CDR3 reads TGTGCCAGCAGTATGCGAGGGGATACGCAGTATTTT.

This clonotype came up many times. The rearrangement links TRBV10-2 to TRBJ1-5, with a weak D call TRBD1 (5 bases). This CDR3 has 13 residues. The germline V gene encodes CDR1 WSHSY and CDR2 SAAADI. Trimming left V 4 bases short and J 4 bases short, with 8 bases between. CDR3 sequence (DNA): TGCGCCAGCAGTGGGGGGGGGAATCAGCCCCAGCATTTT. The encoded protein is CASSGGGNQPQHF.

The V call is TRBV7-9, the J call TRBJ1-2; D is undetermined. V was shortened by 4 bases and J by 4 bases, with 7 bases between the two germline ends. The CDR3 has 12 amino acids. The germline V gene has CDR1 SEHNR and CDR2 FQNEAQ (reference sequence). In nucleotides, the CDR3 is TGTGCCAGCAGCTCAGACCGCTATGGCTACACCTTC. It yields the protein CASSSDRYGYTF. The entire variable domain, with the rest obtained from reference TRBV7-9 and TRBJ1-2, is as follows: DTGVSQNPRHKITKRGQNVTFRCDPISEHNRLYWYRQTLGQGPEFLTYFQNEAQLEKSRLLSDRFSAERPKGSFSTLEIQRTEQGDSAMYLCASSSDRYGYTFGSGTRLTVV.

This clonotype was observed a handful of times. This may be a read error: a much more frequent sequence differs by one nucleotide. The chain is built from TRBV7-9 and TRBJ2-7; D perhaps matches TRBD1 (6 bases). This CDR3 contains 12 residues. Trimming removed 4 bases from V and 3 bases from J, with 7 bases in between. Per the germline V gene, CDR1 is SEHNR and CDR2 is FQNEAQ (reference sequence). The CDR3 region has the DNA TGTGCCAGCAGCTGGACAGACTACGAGCAGTACTTC. Residues: CASSWTDYEQYF.

This clonotype appeared many times. V gene TRBV12-3 or TRBV12-4 combines with J gene TRBJ1-1; D remains ambiguous. The CDR3 loop spans 12 amino acids. Trimming shortened V by 3 bases and J by 6 bases, and 8 bases separated the two germline ends. Here the CDR3 reads CASSFGTSEAFF. The CDR3 bases are TGTGCCAGCAGTTTTGGCACGTCTGAAGCTTTCTTT.

The gene calls are TRBV7-2 and TRBJ1-5, with 7 bases that match TRBD1. The germline gives CDR1 SGHTA, CDR2 FQGNSA. J gave up 7 bases and V 5 bases, and 5 bases lay outside the gene matches. This CDR3 is built from 13 residues. CDR3 region: CASSGTVSQPQHF. CDR3 in DNA: TGTGCCAGCAGCGGGACAGTATCACAGCCCCAGCATTTT.

The V and J genes are TRBV5-4 and TRBJ2-7, with a tentative D call TRBD2 (6 bases). V was pared by 4 bases and J by 3 bases, with 14 bases between. Germline V gene data show CDR1 as SGHNT and CDR2 as YYREEE (reference sequence). CDR3 length equals 14 residues. Written as DNA, the CDR3 is TGTGCCAGCAGCGGAGGGACTGGCGGCTACGAGCAGTACTTC. This translates into CASSGGTGGYEQYF.

V gene TRBV9 combines with J gene TRBJ1-1; no definite D call. Germline assignment: CDR1 SGDLS and CDR2 YYNGEE. Trimming removed 3 bases from V and 1 base from J, with 7 bases in between. The CDR3 extends over 13 amino acids. In nucleotides, the CDR3 is TGTGCCAGCAGCGCACGAGCGAACACTGAAGCTTTCTTT. Protein sequence: CASSARANTEAFF.

This clonotype was detected a few times. The rearrangement uses TRBV7-9 and TRBJ1-5; the match to TRBD1 covers 7 bases. The germline V gene encodes CDR1 SEHNR and CDR2 FQNEAQ (reference sequence). After removal of 7 bases from V and 6 bases from J, the junction contained 3 bases not matched to a gene. The CDR3 extends over 12 amino acids. The CDR3 nucleotides are TGTGCCAGCACCAGGGGGGGTCAGCCCCAGCATTTT. Its translation is CASTRGGQPQHF.

This clonotype was counted at least ten times. The chain employs TRBV7-9 and TRBJ2-1; 8 nucleotides agree with TRBD1. The CDR3 is made up of 15 amino acids. Germline V lookup: CDR1 SEHNR, CDR2 FQNEAQ (reference sequence). Trimming removed 5 bases from V and 5 bases from J; junction bases left unmatched: 8. Here the CDR3 reads CASSHRQGINNEQFF. The CDR3, as DNA: TGTGCCAGCAGCCATAGACAGGGGATTAACAATGAGCAGTTCTTC. The variable domain in full, with the rest retrieved from reference TRBV7-9 and TRBJ2-1, is DTGVSQNPRHKITKRGQNVTFRCDPISEHNRLYWYRQTLGQGPEFLTYFQNEAQLEKSRLLSDRFSAERPKGSFSTLEIQRTEQGDSAMYLCASSHRQGINNEQFFGPGTRLTVL.

The table lists this clonotype with a few counts. This rearrangement joins TRBV24-1 to TRBJ2-7; D is uncertain. V was pared by 4 bases and J by 2 bases, with 5 bases between. The CDR3 is 12 residues long. Germline CDR1 is KGHDR and CDR2 is SFDVKD. CDR3 DNA sequence: TGTGCCACCAGTGACGAGACCTACGAGCAGTACTTC. Residues: CATSDETYEQYF.

This clonotype was found a few times. The chain has TRBV27 and TRBJ2-4; D is ambiguous. The ends were cut back, 3 bases at V and 1 base at J, with 13 bases in the middle. The CDR3 totals 16 residues. Germline V gene lookup returns CDR1 MNHEY and CDR2 SMNVEV (reference sequence). CDR3 nucleotides: TGTGCCAGCAGTTTTTGGCCCTTAGGGGCCAAAAACATTCAGTACTTC. Amino acids: CASSFWPLGAKNIQYF.

The J gene is TRBJ1-5, the V gene TRBV20-1, with 10 nucleotides matching TRBD1. With V trimmed by 6 bases and J by 2 bases, 7 bases remained unmatched. From germline, CDR1 is DFQATT and CDR2 SNEGSKA (reference sequence). The CDR3 covers 15 residues. The CDR3 region has the DNA TGCAGTGCCAGACGAGGGACAGGGGGCAATCAGCCCCAGCATTTT. As protein: CSARRGTGGNQPQHF.

This sequence joins TRBV19 and TRBJ2-1; TRBD2 aligns across 9 bases. Germline CDR1 reads LNHDA; CDR2 reads SQIVND (reference sequence). The junction had 2 bases not matched to a gene; V was cut back by 3 bases and J by 2 bases. This CDR3 comprises 15 residues. CDR3 region: CASSISSGTYNEQFF. The CDR3 coding sequence is TGTGCCAGTAGTATCTCTAGCGGGACCTACAATGAGCAGTTCTTC.